The present T cell receptor beta chain was sequenced within a study of blood T cell repertoires in COVID-19. Study-wide context: The origin of the acute and convalescent COVID-19 samples was the United States, Italy and Spain.

The CDR3 extends over 19 amino acids. Per the original methods: How many nucleated cells were present was estimated from reference gene primer amplification. Generated by immunoSEQ multiplex PCR, the TCRdb table keeps only in-frame clones and is missing some. V, J and clone size derive from that table, while D and trimming were established from the DNA sequence. In the table there are 400,000 to 500,000 clones, about nine tenths of which are singletons. The source is a woman aged 25 to 39 with active or convalescent COVID-19. J is TRBJ2-3 and V is TRBV21-1; the table names TRBD1, a call not compared with the DNA. TRBV21-1 counts as a pseudogene. Sequencing input: peripheral blood. CDR3 region: CASSKVMGGQGASTDTQYF. CDR3 nucleotide sequence: TGTGCCAGCAGCAAAGTTATGGGAGGACAGGGGGCAAGCACAGATACGCAGTATTTT.